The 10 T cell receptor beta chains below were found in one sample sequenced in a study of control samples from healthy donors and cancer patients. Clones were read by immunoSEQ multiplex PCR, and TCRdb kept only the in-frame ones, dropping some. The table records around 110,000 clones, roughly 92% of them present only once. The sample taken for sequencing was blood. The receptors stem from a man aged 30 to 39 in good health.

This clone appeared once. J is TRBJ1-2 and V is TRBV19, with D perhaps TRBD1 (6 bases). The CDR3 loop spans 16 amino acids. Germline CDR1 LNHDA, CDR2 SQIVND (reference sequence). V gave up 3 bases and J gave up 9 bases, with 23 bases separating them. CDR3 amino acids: CASSIVGGAGARRYTF. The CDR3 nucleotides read TGTGCCAGTAGTATTGTAGGAGGGGCAGGGGCCCGTCGCTACACCTTC.

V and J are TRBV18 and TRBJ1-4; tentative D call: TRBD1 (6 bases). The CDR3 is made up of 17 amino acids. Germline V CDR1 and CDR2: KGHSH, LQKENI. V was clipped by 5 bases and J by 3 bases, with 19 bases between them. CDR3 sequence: CASSSSLIQGPNEKLFF. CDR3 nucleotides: TGTGCCAGCTCATCCTCACTGATCCAGGGGCCTAATGAAAAACTGTTTTTT.

Here the CDR3 DNA reads TGTGCCAGCAGCTTGGTGGGTGATAATAGAAACACCATATATTTT. Translating gives CASSLVGDNRNTIYF. The chain carries TRBV5-4 and TRBJ1-3; D ambiguous. Germline CDR1 SGHNT, CDR2 YYREEE (reference sequence). The CDR3 spans 15 residues. Trimming left V 0 bases short and J 5 bases short, with 12 bases between. The full variable domain, completed using reference TRBV5-4 and TRBJ1-3, is ETGVTQSPTHLIKTRGQQVTLRCSSQSGHNTVSWYQQALGQGPQFIFQYYREEENGRGNFPPRFSGLQFPNYSSELNVNALELDDSALYLCASSLVGDNRNTIYFGEGSWLTVV.

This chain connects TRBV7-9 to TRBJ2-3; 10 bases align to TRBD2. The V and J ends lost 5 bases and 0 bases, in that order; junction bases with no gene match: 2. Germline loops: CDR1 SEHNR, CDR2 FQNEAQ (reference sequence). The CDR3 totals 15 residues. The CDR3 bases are TGTGCCAGCAGCCGGACTAGCGGCAGCACAGATACGCAGTATTTT. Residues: CASSRTSGSTDTQYF.

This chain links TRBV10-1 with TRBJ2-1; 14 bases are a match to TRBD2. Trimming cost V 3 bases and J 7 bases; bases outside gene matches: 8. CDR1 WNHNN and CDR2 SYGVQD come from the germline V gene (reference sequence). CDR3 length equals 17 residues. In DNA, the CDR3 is TGCGCCAGCAGTGACGCTTTCGGGACTAGCGGGGGTAATGAGCAGTTCTTC. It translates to CASSDAFGTSGGNEQFF.

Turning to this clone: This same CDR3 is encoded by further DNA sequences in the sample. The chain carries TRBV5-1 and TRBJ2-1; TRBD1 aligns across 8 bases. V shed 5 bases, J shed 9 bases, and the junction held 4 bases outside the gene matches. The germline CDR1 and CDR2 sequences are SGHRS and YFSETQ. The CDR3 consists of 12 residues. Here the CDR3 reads CASSPGGVEQFF. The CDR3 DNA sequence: TGCGCCAGCAGTCCAGGGGGCGTTGAGCAGTTCTTC.

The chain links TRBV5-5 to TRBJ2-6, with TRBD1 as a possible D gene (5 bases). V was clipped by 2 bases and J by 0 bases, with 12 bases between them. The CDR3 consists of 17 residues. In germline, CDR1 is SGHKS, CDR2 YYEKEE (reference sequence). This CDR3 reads CASSFIQATSGANVLTF. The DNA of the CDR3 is TGTGCCAGCAGCTTTATACAGGCGACCTCTGGGGCCAACGTCCTGACTTTC.

The CDR3 loop is CASGPSLGTEAFF. As DNA, the CDR3 is TGTGCCAGCGGGCCTTCATTGGGCACTGAAGCTTTCTTT. The chain links TRBV12-3 or TRBV12-4 to TRBJ1-1; D is uncertain. Trimming removed 8 bases from V and 4 bases from J, with 14 bases in between. CDR3 length: 13 amino acids.

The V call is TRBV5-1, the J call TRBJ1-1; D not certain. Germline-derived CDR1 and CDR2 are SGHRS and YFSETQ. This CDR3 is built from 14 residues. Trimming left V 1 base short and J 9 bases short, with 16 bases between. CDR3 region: CASSLRFREDQAFF. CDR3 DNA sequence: TGCGCCAGCAGCTTGAGGTTTCGGGAAGACCAAGCTTTCTTT.

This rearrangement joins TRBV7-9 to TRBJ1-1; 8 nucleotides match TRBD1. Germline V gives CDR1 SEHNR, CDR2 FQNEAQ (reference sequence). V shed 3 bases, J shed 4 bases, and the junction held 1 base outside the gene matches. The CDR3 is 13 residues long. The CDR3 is CASSLDRATEAFF. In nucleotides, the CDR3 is TGTGCCAGCAGCTTGGACAGGGCCACTGAAGCTTTCTTT.